This T cell receptor (beta chain) is drawn from a study of Ad26.COV2.S vaccination and SARS-CoV-2 variants. Repertoires were generated with immunoSEQ multiplex PCR, while TCRdb's copy carries only in-frame clones and drops some. Among approximately 420,000 clones listed, 88% were seen once. Treatment of the sample: roughly 20 received Ad26.COV2.S at low or high dose, single or two shots; about 5 received placebo; per-sample allocation not given. Each sample was drawn 63 days after the first injection (of vaccine or placebo). An Ad26 vector expressing Wuhan-strain SARS-CoV-2 spike constituted the vaccine. The CDR3 runs to 13 residues. Per germline, CDR1 SQVTM and CDR2 ANQGSEA. V gave up 4 bases and J gave up 7 bases; unmatched junction bases: 7.

The chain couples TRBV29-1 to TRBJ2-7; 10 nucleotides align to TRBD1. The TCR was taken from a person between 18 and 59 years old who received the Ad26.COV2.S COVID-19 vaccine or a placebo. The specimen was peripheral blood, collected in a trial of Ad26.COV2.S vaccine versus placebo. In DNA, the CDR3 is TGCAGCGTTGTAGGGACAGGGGATGGGGAGCAGTACTTC. Translated, it gives CSVVGTGDGEQYF.